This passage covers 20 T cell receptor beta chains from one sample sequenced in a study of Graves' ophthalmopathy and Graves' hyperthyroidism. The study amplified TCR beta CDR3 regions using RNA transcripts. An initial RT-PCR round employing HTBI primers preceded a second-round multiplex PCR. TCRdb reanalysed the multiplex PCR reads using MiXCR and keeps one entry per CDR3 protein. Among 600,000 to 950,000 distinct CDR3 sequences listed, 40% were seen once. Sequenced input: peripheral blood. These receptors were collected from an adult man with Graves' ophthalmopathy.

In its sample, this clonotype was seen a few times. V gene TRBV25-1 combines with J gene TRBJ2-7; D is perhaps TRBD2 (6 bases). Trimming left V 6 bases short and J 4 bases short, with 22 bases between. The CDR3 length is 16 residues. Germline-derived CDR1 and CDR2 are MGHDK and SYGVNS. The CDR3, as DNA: TGTGCCAGCAGCTTGGATACGGGGACTGGAGAGTACGAGCAGTACTTC. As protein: CASSLDTGTGEYEQYF.

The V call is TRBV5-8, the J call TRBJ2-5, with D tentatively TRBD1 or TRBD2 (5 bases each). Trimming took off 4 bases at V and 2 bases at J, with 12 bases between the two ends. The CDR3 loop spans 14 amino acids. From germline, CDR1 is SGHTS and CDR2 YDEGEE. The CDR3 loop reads CASSPAWGQETQYF. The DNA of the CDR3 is TGTGCCAGCAGCCCGGCTTGGGGGCAAGAGACCCAGTACTTC.

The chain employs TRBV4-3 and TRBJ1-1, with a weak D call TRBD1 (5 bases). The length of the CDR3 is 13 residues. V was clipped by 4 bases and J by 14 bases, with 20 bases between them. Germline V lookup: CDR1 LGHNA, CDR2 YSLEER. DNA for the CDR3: TGCGCCAGCAGCCCCAGAAGTTTACAGGCCCGGTTCTTT. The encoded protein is CASSPRSLQARFF.

The CDR3 nucleotides are TGTGCCAGCAGCTTAGCAGGGTTCGATGAGCAGTACTTC. Residues: CASSLAGFDEQYF. The J gene is TRBJ2-7, the V gene TRBV7-2, with no clear D. Germline CDR1 SGHTA, CDR2 FQGNSA. Trimming removed 0 bases at V and 7 bases at J, with 10 bases between. This CDR3 has 13 residues. Full variable domain (missing parts from reference TRBV7-2 and TRBJ2-7): GAGVSQSPSNKVTEKGKDVELRCDPISGHTALYWYRQSLGQGLEFLIYFQGNSAPDKSGLPSDRFSAERTGGSVSTLTIQRTQQEDSAVYLCASSLAGFDEQYFGPGTRLTVT.

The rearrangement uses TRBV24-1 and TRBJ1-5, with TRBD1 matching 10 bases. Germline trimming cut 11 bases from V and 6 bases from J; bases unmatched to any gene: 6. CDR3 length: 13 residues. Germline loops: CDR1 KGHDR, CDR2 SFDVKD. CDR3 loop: CASGQGVVQPQHF. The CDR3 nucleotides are TGTGCCAGCGGACAGGGGGTTGTTCAGCCCCAGCATTTT.

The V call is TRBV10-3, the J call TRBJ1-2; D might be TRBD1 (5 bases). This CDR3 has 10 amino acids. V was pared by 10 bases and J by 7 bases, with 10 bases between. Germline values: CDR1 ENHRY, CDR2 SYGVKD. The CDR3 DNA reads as TGTGCCAGCAGAGACAGTGGCTACACCTTC. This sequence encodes CASRDSGYTF.

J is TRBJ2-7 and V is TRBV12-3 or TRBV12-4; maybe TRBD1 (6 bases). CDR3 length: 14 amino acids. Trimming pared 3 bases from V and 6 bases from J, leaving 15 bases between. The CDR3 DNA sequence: TGTGCCAGCAGTTTTGGGTCTGTAGGGGGCGAGCAGTACTTC. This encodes CASSFGSVGGEQYF.

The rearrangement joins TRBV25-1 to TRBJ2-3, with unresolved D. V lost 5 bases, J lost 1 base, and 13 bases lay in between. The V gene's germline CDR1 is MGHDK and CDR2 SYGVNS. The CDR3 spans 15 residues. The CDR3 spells CASSSEAWGTDTQYF. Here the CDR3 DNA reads TGTGCCAGCAGTTCCGAAGCTTGGGGCACAGATACGCAGTATTTT.

DNA for the CDR3: TGTGCCACCAGCAGAGAGGGGGCCGGGACAGTAAGCACAGATACGCAGTATTTT. It specifies CATSREGAGTVSTDTQYF. The chain uses TRBV15 and TRBJ2-3, with 7 bases fitting TRBD1. The CDR3 has 18 amino acids. CDR1 is LNHNV and CDR2 is YYDKDF in the germline V gene (reference sequence). Losses at the gene ends were 0 bases for V and 0 bases for J; bases not matched to a gene: 9.

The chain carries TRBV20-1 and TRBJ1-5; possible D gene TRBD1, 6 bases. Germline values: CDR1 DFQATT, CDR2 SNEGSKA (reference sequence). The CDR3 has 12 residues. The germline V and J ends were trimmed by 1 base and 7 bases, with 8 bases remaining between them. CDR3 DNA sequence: TGCAGTGCTAGAGTAGGGGGGCAGCCCCAGCATTTT. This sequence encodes CSARVGGQPQHF.

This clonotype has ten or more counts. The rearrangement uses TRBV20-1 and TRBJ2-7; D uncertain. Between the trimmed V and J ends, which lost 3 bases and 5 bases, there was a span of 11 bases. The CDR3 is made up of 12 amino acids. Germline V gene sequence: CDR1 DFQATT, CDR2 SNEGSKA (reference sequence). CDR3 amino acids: CSARLRLDEQYF. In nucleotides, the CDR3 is TGCAGTGCTAGGTTAAGGCTGGACGAGCAGTACTTC.

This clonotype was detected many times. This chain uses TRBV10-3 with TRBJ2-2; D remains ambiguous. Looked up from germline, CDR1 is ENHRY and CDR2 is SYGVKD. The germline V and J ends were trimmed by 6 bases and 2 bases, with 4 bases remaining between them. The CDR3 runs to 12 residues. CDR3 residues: CAISYNTGELFF. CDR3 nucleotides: TGTGCCATCAGCTATAACACCGGGGAGCTGTTTTTT.

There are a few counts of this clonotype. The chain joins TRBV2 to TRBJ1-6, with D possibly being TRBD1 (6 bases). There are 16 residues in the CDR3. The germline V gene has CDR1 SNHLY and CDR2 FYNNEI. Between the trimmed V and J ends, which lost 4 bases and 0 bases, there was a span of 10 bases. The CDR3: CASSVGGGSYNSPLHF. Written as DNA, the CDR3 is TGTGCCAGCAGTGTAGGGGGGGGCTCCTATAATTCACCCCTCCACTTT.

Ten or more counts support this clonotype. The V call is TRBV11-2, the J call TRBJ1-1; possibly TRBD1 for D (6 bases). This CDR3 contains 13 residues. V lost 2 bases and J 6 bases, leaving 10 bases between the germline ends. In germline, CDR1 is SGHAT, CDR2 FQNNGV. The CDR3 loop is CASSLKGGAEAFF. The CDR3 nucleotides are TGTGCCAGCAGCTTAAAAGGGGGAGCTGAAGCTTTCTTT.

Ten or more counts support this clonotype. The CDR3 protein is CASSPGWGAGDQPQHF. The CDR3 DNA is TGTGCCAGCAGCCCAGGTTGGGGGGCAGGCGATCAGCCCCAGCATTTT. This chain links TRBV7-9 with TRBJ1-5, with a possible D match to TRBD1 (6 bases). CDR1 is SEHNR, CDR2 FQNEAQ, per germline (reference sequence). V gave up 5 bases and J gave up 5 bases, with 19 bases separating them. This CDR3 spans 16 amino acids.

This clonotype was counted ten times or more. The CDR3 is CASSLDREGSYEQYF. The CDR3 bases are TGTGCCAGCAGCTTAGACAGGGAGGGATCCTACGAGCAGTACTTC. The V call is TRBV7-9, the J call TRBJ2-7; weak D call: TRBD2 (7 bases). There are 15 residues in the CDR3. The V end lost 1 base, the J end lost 1 base, and 11 bases lay between the germline ends. Per the germline V gene, CDR1 is SEHNR and CDR2 is FQNEAQ (reference sequence).

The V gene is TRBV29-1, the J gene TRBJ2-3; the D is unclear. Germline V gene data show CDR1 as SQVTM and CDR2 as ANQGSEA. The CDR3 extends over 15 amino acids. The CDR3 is CGSRTSADALDTQYF. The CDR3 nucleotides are TGCGGTAGTAGGACCTCGGCGGATGCCCTAGATACGCAGTATTTT.

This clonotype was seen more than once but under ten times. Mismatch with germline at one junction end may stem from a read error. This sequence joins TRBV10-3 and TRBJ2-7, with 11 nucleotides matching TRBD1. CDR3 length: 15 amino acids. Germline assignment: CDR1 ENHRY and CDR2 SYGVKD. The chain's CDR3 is CASSLWTGGVYEQYF. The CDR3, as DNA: TGTGCCAGCAGTTTATGGACAGGGGGCGTTTACGAGCAGTACTTC.

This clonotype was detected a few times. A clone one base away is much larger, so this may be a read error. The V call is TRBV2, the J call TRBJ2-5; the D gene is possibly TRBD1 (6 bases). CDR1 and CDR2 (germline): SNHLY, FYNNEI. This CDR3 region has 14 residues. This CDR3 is CAISETGRKEAQYF. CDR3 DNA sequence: TGTGCCATCAGTGAAACAGGGCGGAAGGAGGCCCAGTACTTC.

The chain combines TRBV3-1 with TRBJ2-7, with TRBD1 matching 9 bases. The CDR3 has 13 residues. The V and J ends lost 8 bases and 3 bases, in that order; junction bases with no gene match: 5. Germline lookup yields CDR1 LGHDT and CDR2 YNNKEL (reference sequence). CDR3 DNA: TGTGCCAGCCAGGACAGGGGAAACTACGAGCAGTACTTC. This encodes CASQDRGNYEQYF.